The 5 T cell receptor beta chains in this list originate from one sample, sequenced in a study of blood T cell repertoires in COVID-19 (dated by TCRdb to the early 2020s). The library was built by means of the immunoSEQ multiplex PCR assay. The source is immuneACCESS, and TCRdb retained only in-frame sequences with V and J called. Part of the clones is not carried over; for the studies checked, unresolved V genes explain less than half of this, and the remainder is unexplained. This sample gives roughly 150,000 clones in total; about four fifths of them show up just once. The ten largest clones take up less than 4.5% of the sample. Input material: peripheral blood. The receptor set was obtained from a woman older than 75 with acute or convalescent COVID-19.

This clone was counted once. V gene TRBV25-1 combines with J gene TRBJ1-1, with unresolved D. Germline-derived CDR1 and CDR2 are MGHDK and SYGVNS. Trimming removed 3 bases from V and 4 bases from J, with 6 bases in between. The CDR3 runs 12 residues. CDR3 DNA: TGTGCCAGCAGTGATCGGGGCACTGAAGCTTTCTTT. Protein: CASSDRGTEAFF. Full variable domain (missing parts from reference TRBV25-1 and TRBJ1-1): EADIYQTPRYLVIGTGKKITLECSQTMGHDKMYWYQQDPGMELHLIHYSYGVNSTEKGDLSSESTVSRIRTEHFPLTLESARPSHTSQYLCASSDRGTEAFFGQGTRLTVV.

This clone was observed a few times. The rearrangement joins TRBV12-5 to TRBJ2-6; maybe TRBD2 (5 bases). V lost 0 bases, J lost 0 bases, and 12 bases lay in between. Germline values: CDR1 LGHNT, CDR2 FRNRAP. The length of the CDR3 is 18 residues. CDR3 bases: TGTGCTAGTGGTTTGGTAGGACTGCCGAGCTCTGGGGCCAACGTCCTGACTTTC. Amino acids: CASGLVGLPSSGANVLTF. Drawing the rest from reference TRBV12-5 and TRBJ2-6, the complete variable domain is DARVTQTPRHKVTEMGQEVTMRCQPILGHNTVFWYRQTMMQGLELLAYFRNRAPLDDSGMPKDRFSAEMPDATLATLKIQPSEPRDSAVYFCASGLVGLPSSGANVLTFGAGSRLTVL.

The chain combines TRBV4-3 with TRBJ1-1; 8 bases align to TRBD1. CDR3 size: 14 residues. CDR1 is LGHNA and CDR2 is YSLEER in the germline V gene. The trim removed 7 bases at V and 8 bases at J, leaving 12 bases unmatched. The CDR3 spells CASNSKGRGREAFF. Here the CDR3 DNA reads TGCGCCAGCAACTCTAAGGGCAGGGGGCGCGAAGCTTTCTTT.

This clone was counted a few times. The V call is TRBV13, the J call TRBJ1-1; 12 nucleotides align to TRBD1. V dropped 5 bases and J dropped 1; count of bases not matched to a gene: 8. Germline CDR1 is PRHDT and CDR2 is FYEKMQ (reference sequence). CDR3 length: 17 amino acids. The CDR3 sequence is CASSQGQGAGPNTEAFF. CDR3 DNA: TGTGCCAGCAGCCAGGGACAGGGGGCTGGACCGAACACTGAAGCTTTCTTT.

This chain connects TRBV6-6 to TRBJ1-4, with TRBD1 matching over 9 bases. The CDR3 loop spans 14 amino acids. Germline CDR1 MNHNY, CDR2 SVGAGI (reference sequence). V lost 6 bases and J lost 9; bases outside the gene matches: 8. CDR3 in amino acids: CASSPSGQGQKLFF. The CDR3 DNA reads as TGTGCCAGCAGCCCATCGGGACAGGGCCAAAAACTGTTTTTT.